This TCR beta chain is from a study of Ad26.COV2.S vaccination and SARS-CoV-2 variants. As for the study in general: Ad26.COV2.S arm of COV1001 included the donor. Administration of Ad26.COV2.S was intramuscular, either once or twice 56 days apart.

Here immunoSEQ multiplex PCR was the method, and the copy in TCRdb shows in-frame clones only, minus some. The table records about 350,000 clones, roughly 90% of them present only once. V was cut by 6 bases and J by 2 bases, with 11 bases left in between. CDR3 size: 13 residues. CDR1 and CDR2 from the germline V gene are ENHRY and SYGVKD. Treatment described: approximately 18 received Ad26.COV2.S at low or high dose, single or two shots; about five received placebo; per-sample allocation not given. Sampling took place 63 days after the first vaccine or placebo injection. Built on an Ad26 vector, the vaccine expressed Wuhan-strain SARS-CoV-2 spike. General observations from the study: Reported findings describe substantial breadth in spike-specific CD8+ and CD4+ T cell responses following vaccination.

A word on this clone: Its cognate antigen is unknown.

This receptor was identified in a person aged 18-65 years who received the Ad26.COV2.S COVID-19 vaccine or a placebo. The chain employs TRBV10-3 and TRBJ2-7; TRBD2 might be the D (6 bases). The specimen comprised peripheral blood, sampled in a trial of Ad26.COV2.S vaccine versus placebo. CDR3: CAIRGTGAYEQYF. DNA of the CDR3: TGTGCCATCAGGGGGACTGGCGCCTACGAGCAGTACTTC.